The 23 T cell receptor beta chains listed next were all sequenced from one sample in a study of cytomegalovirus exposure and HLA in healthy donors. 13 Jbeta primers and 60 Vbeta primers were used for the PCR. Only in-frame clones appear in the TCRdb table, and some are missing; sequencing was by immunoSEQ multiplex PCR. The repertoire holds about 190,000 clones, with around three quarters as singletons. Sequencing input: PBMCs. The source is a boy aged 5 to 17 in good health and CMV-seronegative.

The J gene is TRBJ1-5, the V gene TRBV19; TRBD1 matches 10 bases. The CDR3 is 15 amino acids. Germline-derived CDR1 and CDR2 are LNHDA and SQIVND (reference sequence). The trim removed 3 bases at V and 3 bases at J, leaving 2 bases unmatched. This CDR3 reads CASSMDRGFNQPQHF. The CDR3 nucleotides are TGTGCCAGTAGTATGGACAGGGGGTTCAATCAGCCCCAGCATTTT.

On this clone: At one end the junction does not follow the germline gene, possibly because of a read error. The rearrangement uses TRBV7-9 and TRBJ1-2; no clear D. CDR1 and CDR2 (germline): SEHNR, FQNEAQ (reference sequence). CDR3 length: 12 residues. In nucleotides, the CDR3 is TGTTCCAGCAGCCCACTCGGGGATGGCTACACCTTC. Protein product: CSSSPLGDGYTF.

This clone was recorded only once. This chain links TRBV7-2 with TRBJ1-2; maybe TRBD1 (6 bases). The germline V and J ends were trimmed by 2 bases and 0 bases, with 10 bases remaining between them. This CDR3 is 15 amino acids long. CDR1 SGHTA and CDR2 FQGNSA come from the germline V gene. CDR3 nucleotide sequence: TGTGCCAGCAGCTTATATGGGACACCTAACTATGGCTACACCTTC. This codes for CASSLYGTPNYGYTF.

The chain joins TRBV7-9 to TRBJ1-4; 8 bases agree with TRBD1. Losses at the gene ends were 6 bases for V and 14 bases for J; bases not matched to a gene: 5. Germline CDR1 and CDR2: SEHNR and FQNEAQ (reference sequence). The CDR3 totals 11 residues. CDR3: CASSWDRTLFF. The DNA for the CDR3 is TGTGCCAGCAGTTGGGACAGGACCCTGTTTTTT.

The chain carries TRBV9 and TRBJ1-2; 7 bases agree with TRBD1. J gave up 0 bases and V 0 bases, and 11 bases lay outside the gene matches. Per the germline V gene, CDR1 is SGDLS and CDR2 is YYNGEE. The CDR3 has 18 residues. Here the CDR3 reads CASSVELVGDRTNYGYTF. DNA of the CDR3: TGTGCCAGCAGCGTAGAACTAGTAGGGGACAGAACTAACTATGGCTACACCTTC.

The chain recombines TRBV19 with TRBJ2-7, with 8 positions matching TRBD2. V was clipped by 6 bases and J by 3 bases; unmatched bases: 7. Germline CDR1 is LNHDA and CDR2 is SQIVND (reference sequence). The CDR3 is 14 residues long. CDR3 sequence (DNA): TGTGCCAGTAGGACCGGGACTAGTAGCTACGAGCAGTACTTC. Its protein is CASRTGTSSYEQYF.

This chain connects TRBV5-6 to TRBJ2-1; D gene uncertain. This CDR3 has 12 amino acids. Germline assignment: CDR1 SGHDT and CDR2 YYEEEE. The V and J ends lost 0 bases and 7 bases respectively, with 5 bases between them. CDR3 DNA: TGTGCCAGCAGCTTGGTAGTGAATGAGCAGTTCTTC. Protein: CASSLVVNEQFF.

The chain couples TRBV5-8 to TRBJ2-7; TRBD2 matches at 10 bases. The CDR3 has 13 residues. The V gene end was trimmed by 2 bases and the J gene end by 4 bases; junction bases not matched to a gene: 0. The germline gives CDR1 SGHTS, CDR2 YDEGEE. CDR3 in amino acids: CASSFSGGYEQYF. The CDR3 DNA is TGTGCCAGCAGCTTTAGCGGGGGGTACGAGCAGTACTTC.

The chain combines TRBV30 with TRBJ1-1, with 7 bases lining up with TRBD1. The CDR3 is made up of 12 amino acids. Germline assignment: CDR1 GTSNPN and CDR2 SVGIG (reference sequence). The J segment lost 8 bases and the V segment lost 3 bases, leaving 6 bases of the junction unmatched. DNA of the CDR3: TGTGCCTGGAGGGGACAGAGATCAGAAGCTTTCTTT. Translation gives CAWRGQRSEAFF.

This clone is a singleton in its sample. The V and J genes are TRBV6-5 and TRBJ1-5; weak D call: TRBD1 (6 bases). The germline CDR1 and CDR2 sequences are MNHEY and SVGAGI. The CDR3 is 15 amino acids. Trimming left V 0 bases short and J 7 bases short, with 13 bases between. The CDR3 is CASSYSAGARQPQHF. CDR3 DNA sequence: TGTGCCAGCAGTTACTCAGCAGGGGCCAGGCAGCCCCAGCATTTT.

This clone appeared a single time. The chain employs TRBV19 and TRBJ1-2, with 8 bases lining up with TRBD1. J gave up 1 base and V 6 bases, and 4 bases lay outside the gene matches. Looked up from germline, CDR1 is LNHDA and CDR2 is SQIVND (reference sequence). This CDR3 contains 14 residues. The CDR3 protein is CASRGTGHNYGYTF. CDR3 in DNA: TGTGCCAGTAGAGGGACAGGTCATAACTATGGCTACACCTTC.

This chain links TRBV13 with TRBJ2-3, with 7 bases aligning to TRBD2. This CDR3 spans 17 amino acids. Trimming removed 5 bases from V and 6 bases from J; junction bases left unmatched: 17. CDR1 and CDR2 from the germline V gene are PRHDT and FYEKMQ (reference sequence). The CDR3 nucleotides are TGTGCCAGCAGCCCTCGACTAGCCCCCTCTGGTTGGGATACGCAGTATTTT. It is translated as CASSPRLAPSGWDTQYF.

The chain recombines TRBV7-2 with TRBJ2-3, with 9 positions matching TRBD2. The CDR3 spans 19 residues. J was trimmed by 2 bases and V by 1 base; bases with no gene match: 13. The germline CDR1 and CDR2 sequences are SGHTA and FQGNSA. CDR3 in amino acids: CASSLGFGGAGGDTDTQYF. The CDR3 region has the DNA TGTGCCAGCAGCTTAGGGTTCGGAGGAGCGGGGGGCGACACAGATACGCAGTATTTT.

The V and J genes are TRBV19 and TRBJ2-7; maybe TRBD1 (6 bases). This CDR3 has 14 amino acids. Germline loops: CDR1 LNHDA, CDR2 SQIVND (reference sequence). V lost 7 bases and J 0 bases, leaving 13 bases between the germline ends. CDR3 residues: CASTQTGSSYEQYF. The DNA for the CDR3 is TGTGCCAGTACTCAGACAGGAAGCTCCTACGAGCAGTACTTC. Together with reference TRBV19 and TRBJ2-7, the CDR3 gives the full variable domain: DGGITQSPKYLFRKEGQNVTLSCEQNLNHDAMYWYRQDPGQGLRLIYYSQIVNDFQKGDIAEGYSVSREKKESFPLTVTSAQKNPTAFYLCASTQTGSSYEQYFGPGTRLTVT.

This clone was counted between two and nine times. The chain uses TRBV4-2 and TRBJ1-2; D is undetermined. With 0 bases removed from V and 8 bases from J, the gap between germline ends came to 16 bases. The CDR3 length is 15 residues. Germline V gives CDR1 LGHNA, CDR2 YNFKEQ. The CDR3 here is CASSQDFTQVIGYTF. CDR3 nucleotide sequence: TGTGCCAGCAGCCAAGATTTCACACAAGTTATCGGCTACACCTTC.

This clone was seen just once. The chain couples TRBV9 to TRBJ1-3; maybe TRBD1 (5 bases). This CDR3 comprises 15 residues. Germline assignment: CDR1 SGDLS and CDR2 YYNGEE. V shed 2 bases and J shed 2 bases, with 11 bases lying between them. The CDR3, as DNA: TGTGCCAGCAGCGTGGGTACAGGTACTGGAAACACCATATATTTT. Protein product: CASSVGTGTGNTIYF.

This clone has just one count. This rearrangement joins TRBV11-3 to TRBJ2-2; D is perhaps TRBD2 (6 bases). This CDR3 comprises 20 residues. Germline V gene lookup returns CDR1 SGHNT and CDR2 YENEEA. The V end lost 5 bases, the J end lost 2 bases, and 27 bases lay between the germline ends. CDR3 region: CASSRFGGTPTISNTGELFF. The CDR3 coding sequence is TGTGCCAGCAGCCGGTTTGGGGGGACTCCAACGATCTCAAACACCGGGGAGCTGTTTTTT.

V is TRBV5-1 and J is TRBJ1-2, with 8 bases lining up with TRBD1. The CDR3 totals 13 residues. With 4 bases clipped from V and 8 bases from J, the junction kept 7 bases outside the gene matches. Germline V gene lookup returns CDR1 SGHRS and CDR2 YFSETQ. The CDR3 is CASSLDRGGGYTF. Written as DNA, the CDR3 is TGCGCCAGCAGCCTTGACAGGGGTGGAGGCTACACCTTC.

The chain joins TRBV5-8 to TRBJ1-1; tentative D call: TRBD1 (5 bases). The germline V and J ends were trimmed by 4 bases and 1 base, with 14 bases remaining between them. CDR3 length: 15 amino acids. The germline gives CDR1 SGHTS, CDR2 YDEGEE. The CDR3 DNA sequence: TGTGCCAGCAGCGCCCCCGTCCAGGGGAACACTGAAGCTTTCTTT. This gives the protein CASSAPVQGNTEAFF. Complete variable domain (other parts from reference TRBV5-8 and TRBJ1-1): EAGVTQSPTHLIKTRGQQATLRCSPISGHTSVYWYQQALGLGLQFLLWYDEGEERNRGNFPPRFSGRQFPNYSSELNVNALELEDSALYLCASSAPVQGNTEAFFGQGTRLTVV.

The V gene is TRBV11-3, the J gene TRBJ2-7, with a weak D call TRBD2 (5 bases). The ends were cut back, 1 base at V and 8 bases at J, with 21 bases in the middle. This CDR3 comprises 16 residues. Germline V gives CDR1 SGHNT, CDR2 YENEEA. CDR3 amino acids: CASSLGGGEGGRKQYF. Written as DNA, the CDR3 is TGTGCCAGCAGCTTAGGGGGTGGCGAGGGCGGTAGGAAGCAGTACTTC.

The CDR3 DNA is TGTGCCAGCAGCCGACGGACTAGCGGGGATTCCTACAATGAGCAGTTCTTC. Translation: CASSRRTSGDSYNEQFF. V gene TRBV7-8 combines with J gene TRBJ2-1; 12 bases map to TRBD2. Germline CDR1 reads SGHVS; CDR2 reads FQNEAQ. The CDR3 totals 17 residues. The junction had 6 bases not matched to a gene; V was cut back by 5 bases and J by 1 base.

This clone was found once. The J gene is TRBJ1-1, the V gene TRBV18; the match to TRBD1 covers 8 bases. The V gene's germline CDR1 is KGHSH and CDR2 LQKENI. The CDR3 contains 19 residues. J gave up 5 bases and V 2 bases, and 19 bases lay outside the gene matches. The CDR3, as DNA: TGTGCCAGCTCACCAAGAGTCGGACAGGGTGGAAATAGATGGACTGAAGCTTTCTTT. The encoded protein is CASSPRVGQGGNRWTEAFF.

This chain joins TRBV30 and TRBJ2-7; tentative D call: TRBD1 (6 bases). The CDR3 spans 13 residues. Germline-derived CDR1 and CDR2 are GTSNPN and SVGIG (reference sequence). V dropped 1 base and J dropped 3 bases, with 10 bases sitting between them. The CDR3, as DNA: TGTGCCTGGAGTGCCAACAGGGTCTACGAGCAGTACTTC. Protein product: CAWSANRVYEQYF.